The clone carrying this T cell receptor beta chain was observed a few times. The data were taken from a study of PD-1 blockade in classical Hodgkin lymphoma. Relapses following autologous stem cell transplantation were seen in all patients, with brentuximab vedotin exposure varying. The method was immunoSEQ multiplex PCR; TCRdb's version includes in-frame clones alone and lacks a portion of them. The table shows roughly 6,800 clones, with about 75% occurring only once. The V and J ends lost 10 bases and 0 bases respectively, with 12 bases between them. From germline, CDR1 is SEHNR and CDR2 FQNEAQ (reference sequence). This CDR3 region has 13 residues.

The chain couples TRBV7-9 to TRBJ1-1, with D possibly matching TRBD1 (6 bases). The source of this sequence is a human donor with classical Hodgkin lymphoma. This material consisted of peripheral blood mononuclear cells (PBMCs), taken before the second cycle of nivolumab. CDR3 amino acids: CATGEGVNTEAFF. The CDR3 nucleotides read TGTGCCACGGGGGAGGGGGTGAACACTGAAGCTTTCTTT.